Listed below are T cell receptor beta chains from one sample, sequenced in a study of control samples from healthy donors and cancer patients. The assay was immunoSEQ multiplex PCR, and TCRdb's table has in-frame clones only and misses some. The repertoire includes about 83,000 clones, 91% of them detected once, and 15% to 20% sits in the top ten. Sequencing used blood. These receptors all come from a man in his fifties or sixties in good health. Both conserved end residues are part of each CDR3. The D gene is left open where the match is weak. Clone size is stated in some rows and not others, as once, few, many or a class when expanded.

CSALNRGKAEAFF	TGCAGCGCCCTTAACAGGGGTAAAGCTGAAGCTTTCTTT	TRBV29-1	TRBJ1-1	.	TRBD1
CASSLGTGPNTEAFF	TGTGCCAGCAGCTTAGGGACAGGGCCGAACACTGAAGCTTTCTTT	TRBV9	TRBJ1-1	.	TRBD1
CASSLAPTGWADTQYF	TGTGCCAGCAGCTTAGCGCCGACAGGGTGGGCAGATACGCAGTATTTT	TRBV7-2	TRBJ2-3	.	TRBD1
CASRRGGQGSSARTQPQHF	TGTGCCAGTAGGCGGGGCGGACAGGGATCCTCCGCGCGGACGCAGCCCCAGCATTTT	TRBV19	TRBJ1-5	.	TRBD1
CASSGSGQSGEKLFF	TGTGCCAGCAGTGGGTCCGGACAGTCAGGAGAAAAACTGTTTTTT	TRBV25-1	TRBJ1-4	.	.
CASSLVFKGPQHF	TGTGCCAGCAGCTTGGTCTTTAAGGGGCCCCAGCATTTT	TRBV13	TRBJ1-5	.	.
CAWCFSPSLETQYF	TGTGCCTGGTGCTTTAGTCCGAGTTTAGAGACCCAGTACTTC	TRBV30	TRBJ2-5	.	.
CASSLGGDRNQPQHF	TGCGCCAGCAGCCTTGGGGGCGATAGAAATCAGCCCCAGCATTTT	TRBV5-1	TRBJ1-5	.	.
CASSLEGGENEKLFF	TGTGCCAGCAGCTTAGAAGGGGGCGAAAATGAAAAACTGTTTTTT	TRBV7-9	TRBJ1-4	.	TRBD1
CSVRSAGTPGNTIYF	TGCAGCGTTAGAAGCGCCGGGACACCGGGAAACACCATATATTTT	TRBV29-1	TRBJ1-3	.	.
CSADTGSVQYF	TGCAGTGCTGACACAGGATCTGTCCAGTACTTC	TRBV20-1	TRBJ2-7	.	.
CASKGGQISEQYF	TGTGCCAGTAAGGGAGGACAGATCTCCGAGCAGTACTTC	TRBV19	TRBJ2-7	few	.
CASSITGPYGYTF	TGTGCCAGTAGTATTACAGGCCCTTATGGCTACACCTTC	TRBV19	TRBJ1-2	.	.
CASGLLDGAYEQYF	TGTGCTAGTGGTTTGTTGGATGGGGCGTACGAGCAGTACTTC	TRBV12-5	TRBJ2-7	.	.
CASSTRDTEAFF	TGTGCCAGCAGTACCCGGGACACTGAAGCTTTCTTT	TRBV28	TRBJ1-1	.	.
CASIGGRGAFF	TGTGCCAGTATCGGGGGGAGAGGGGCTTTCTTT	TRBV19	TRBJ1-1	.	.
CASSKPQGYTDTQYF	TGTGCCAGCAGCAAGCCCCAGGGGTACACAGATACGCAGTATTTT	TRBV7-8	TRBJ2-3	.	.
CASRGSGKLFF	TGTGCCAGCAGGGGATCTGGAAAACTGTTTTTT	TRBV12-3/TRBV12-4	TRBJ1-4	.	.
CASSPRARASYEQYF	TGTGCCAGCAGCCCCCGGGCCCGTGCCTCCTACGAGCAGTACTTC	TRBV7-9	TRBJ2-7	.	.
CASSQRGQGSGNTIYF	TGCGCCAGCAGCCAAAGGGGCCAGGGCTCTGGAAACACCATATATTTT	TRBV4-1	TRBJ1-3	.	.
CASTLRDSPLHF	TGTGCCAGCACCCTCAGGGACTCACCCCTCCACTTT	TRBV12-3/TRBV12-4	TRBJ1-6	.	.
CASKSGMNTEAFF	TGTGCCAGCAAAAGCGGGATGAACACTGAAGCTTTCTTT	TRBV12-3/TRBV12-4	TRBJ1-1	.	.
CAWSVPGHGTEAFF	TGTGCCTGGAGTGTACCCGGACATGGGACTGAAGCTTTCTTT	TRBV30	TRBJ1-1	few	.
CSAGQRVNTEAFF	TGCAGCGCTGGACAGAGAGTGAACACTGAAGCTTTCTTT	TRBV29-1	TRBJ1-1	.	.
CASSFRDNYEQYF	TGTGCCAGCAGCTTCCGGGACAACTACGAGCAGTACTTC	TRBV11-3	TRBJ2-7	.	.
CASGPWNPSADTQYF	TGCGCCAGCGGGCCATGGAATCCATCGGCAGATACGCAGTATTTT	TRBV5-1	TRBJ2-3	.	.
CASSPRVNGETQYF	TGTGCCAGCAGCCCACGAGTGAATGGGGAGACCCAGTACTTC	TRBV7-2	TRBJ2-5	once	.
CASSVTGPGLEGYTF	TGTGCCAGCAGCGTAACCGGGCCAGGGCTGGAAGGCTACACCTTC	TRBV9	TRBJ1-2	.	.
CASSHKSGRRREDYGYTF	TGTGCCAGCAGCCATAAATCTGGAAGACGGCGCGAAGACTATGGCTACACCTTC	TRBV14	TRBJ1-2	.	.
CASSFKDGNTEAFF	TGTGCCAGCAGCTTTAAGGACGGCAACACTGAAGCTTTCTTT	TRBV7-9	TRBJ1-1	.	.
CASSLGIANDAGETQYF	TGTGCCAGCAGCTTAGGGATAGCTAACGATGCAGGGGAGACCCAGTACTTC	TRBV11-2	TRBJ2-5	.	.
CSPGATEAFF	TGCAGTCCGGGGGCCACTGAAGCTTTCTTT	TRBV20-1	TRBJ1-1	.	.
CASSGGASETQYF	TGTGCCAGCAGCGGGGGGGCCTCCGAGACCCAGTACTTC	TRBV2	TRBJ2-5	.	TRBD2
CASSLDVGGTGELFF	TGCGCCAGCAGCTTGGATGTAGGGGGTACCGGGGAGCTGTTTTTT	TRBV5-1	TRBJ2-2	.	.
CASSEAGSWDGYTF	TGTGCCAGCAGTGAAGCAGGGTCCTGGGATGGCTACACCTTC	TRBV6-1	TRBJ1-2	few	.
CASSPGDVNQPQHF	TGTGCCAGCTCACCAGGGGACGTCAATCAGCCCCAGCATTTT	TRBV18	TRBJ1-5	.	.
CASSRRTLGRAFF	TGTGCCAGCAGCCGCAGGACCCTGGGCCGAGCTTTCTTT	TRBV7-9	TRBJ1-1	.	.